Below, 19 T cell receptor beta chains from the same sample are listed, as sequenced in a study of T cell therapy after organ transplantation. The repertoire was sequenced with immunoSEQ multiplex PCR; TCRdb's copy has only in-frame clones and lacks some. The sample lists 15,000 to 20,000 clones; around 82% were seen once. The antigens these receptors bind are not known. Time point given: 4-8 weeks after completion of therapy. The sequencing here drew on CD8+ T cells from blood, taken after autologous CMV-specific T cell therapy. The receptors originated from a human patient who had received a solid organ transplant and had CMV disease. Some T cells may be the graft donor's.

This clone was detected only a few times. The chain combines TRBV27 with TRBJ2-7; D might be TRBD1 (5 bases). The CDR3 length is 15 residues. Germline-derived CDR1 and CDR2 are MNHEY and SMNVEV (reference sequence). V lost 6 bases and J lost 7, with 22 bases in between. CDR3 amino acids: CASSNSPRAVGEQYF. The CDR3 DNA reads TGTGCCAGCAGCAACTCCCCCAGGGCGGTTGGGGAGCAGTACTTC.

This clone was seen a few times. The rearrangement joins TRBV6-4 to TRBJ2-2, with 8 nucleotides matching TRBD2. Germline-derived CDR1 and CDR2 are MRHNA and SNTAGT. The CDR3 has 15 amino acids. The trim removed 0 bases at V and 7 bases at J, leaving 4 bases unmatched. CDR3 region: CASSDSAGGHGELFF. The CDR3 DNA sequence: TGTGCCAGCAGTGACTCGGCGGGGGGACACGGGGAGCTGTTTTTT.

CDR3 DNA: TGTGCCAGCAGCTTAGGGACAGCCTACACTGAAGCTTTCTTT. It yields the protein CASSLGTAYTEAFF. The chain employs TRBV13 and TRBJ1-1; maybe TRBD1 (5 bases). Trimming stripped 0 bases from V and 3 bases from J, with 8 bases between. The CDR3 has 14 residues. Germline V gene sequence: CDR1 PRHDT, CDR2 FYEKMQ (reference sequence).

By share of the sample, this clone is medium-sized. This chain uses TRBV27 with TRBJ2-1; 7 bases are a match to TRBD2. The germline CDR1 and CDR2 sequences are MNHEY and SMNVEV (reference sequence). This CDR3 spans 16 amino acids. The V and J ends lost 3 bases and 10 bases, in that order; junction bases with no gene match: 15. CDR3 residues: CASSFLMAGDEPEQFF. CDR3 in DNA: TGTGCCAGCAGTTTTCTTATGGCGGGAGATGAGCCCGAGCAGTTCTTC.

The V call is TRBV25-1, the J call TRBJ1-3; 10 nucleotides match TRBD1. The junction had 6 bases not matched to a gene; V was cut back by 4 bases and J by 0 bases. In germline, CDR1 is MGHDK, CDR2 SYGVNS. The length of the CDR3 is 17 residues. The CDR3: CASSVGTGALSGNTIYF. The DNA for the CDR3 is TGTGCCAGCAGTGTCGGGACAGGGGCACTCTCTGGAAACACCATATATTTT.

The chain carries TRBV19 and TRBJ2-1, with D perhaps TRBD1 (5 bases). The CDR3 contains 15 residues. CDR1 and CDR2 (germline): LNHDA, SQIVND (reference sequence). Trimming shortened V by 3 bases and J by 6 bases, and 15 bases separated the two germline ends. The CDR3 DNA reads as TGTGCCAGTAGTATGGGTCAGGGCGCTTTCAATGAGCAGTTCTTC. Protein product: CASSMGQGAFNEQFF.

J is TRBJ1-5 and V is TRBV27, with a possible D match to TRBD1 (6 bases). The germline V gene encodes CDR1 MNHEY and CDR2 SMNVEV (reference sequence). V shed 5 bases and J shed 7 bases, with 12 bases lying between them. CDR3 length: 13 amino acids. The CDR3 DNA follows: TGTGCCAGCAGTCCCCCGACAGGCCAGCCCCAGCATTTT. Translation: CASSPPTGQPQHF.

In this sample, this clone turned up a few times. The V and J genes are TRBV6-5 and TRBJ1-1, with a tentative D call TRBD1 (5 bases). Germline CDR1 is MNHEY and CDR2 is SVGAGI. V lost 6 bases to trimming and J lost 0 bases, with 11 bases between them. The CDR3 sequence is 14 residues long. CDR3 loop: CASSMGGMNTEAFF. CDR3 sequence (DNA): TGTGCCAGCAGCATGGGGGGGATGAACACTGAAGCTTTCTTT.

The chain has TRBV4-2 and TRBJ2-1, with a possible D match to TRBD1 (5 bases). CDR1 is LGHNA, CDR2 YNFKEQ, per germline. CDR3 length equals 18 residues. Trimming cost V 0 bases and J 1 base, with 16 bases left between them. CDR3: CASSQDLGALTSYNEQFF. The CDR3 DNA reads TGTGCCAGCAGCCAAGATCTTGGGGCGCTGACATCCTACAATGAGCAGTTCTTC.

The rearrangement uses TRBV5-6 and TRBJ1-5; perhaps TRBD1 as D (5 bases). The CDR3 is 13 residues long. Germline values: CDR1 SGHDT, CDR2 YYEEEE. V lost 0 bases and J lost 6, with 7 bases in between. The CDR3 DNA reads TGTGCCAGCAGCTTGGGGGGCAGTCAGCCCCAGCATTTT. Translation: CASSLGGSQPQHF. The full variable domain, rest sourced from reference TRBV5-6 and TRBJ1-5, is DAGVTQSPTHLIKTRGQQVTLRCSPKSGHDTVSWYQQALGQGPQFIFQYYEEEERQRGNFPDRFSGHQFPNYSSELNVNALLLGDSALYLCASSLGGSQPQHFGDGTRLSIL.

For the CDR3, the DNA is TGCGCCAGCAGCCATCCACGGACAGGGGCACCCCTATACAATGAGCAGTTCTTC. It yields the protein CASSHPRTGAPLYNEQFF. The genes are TRBV1 and TRBJ2-1; the DNA was not used to check the table's D call, TRBD1. TRBV1 is flagged as a pseudogene. The CDR3 covers 18 residues.

The chain couples TRBV19 to TRBJ2-3, with 14 bases aligning to TRBD2. CDR1 and CDR2 from the germline V gene are LNHDA and SQIVND (reference sequence). V lost 5 bases, J lost 5 bases, and 3 bases stayed unmatched. This CDR3 is 15 amino acids long. CDR3 sequence reads: CASSPGLAGGDTQYF. Written as DNA, the CDR3 is TGTGCCAGTAGTCCAGGACTAGCGGGAGGAGATACGCAGTATTTT.

The chain has TRBV6-1 and TRBJ2-3, with unresolved D. V lost 3 bases, J lost 8 bases, and 12 bases lay in between. CDR3 length: 13 amino acids. Germline-derived CDR1 and CDR2 are MNHNS and SASEGT. In DNA form, the CDR3 reads TGTGCCAGCAGTGACAAAGAAGCCGGTACGCAGTATTTT. Protein product: CASSDKEAGTQYF.

V is TRBV4-2 and J is TRBJ2-3, with 9 bases identical to TRBD1. Germline assignment: CDR1 LGHNA and CDR2 YNFKEQ. This CDR3 comprises 16 residues. Unmatched junction bases numbered 5, after V lost 4 bases and J lost 0 bases. The CDR3 reads CASSLGQGISTDTQYF. The CDR3 bases are TGTGCCAGCAGCCTAGGACAGGGGATTAGCACAGATACGCAGTATTTT.

V gene TRBV7-8 combines with J gene TRBJ2-5; D not resolved. The length of the CDR3 is 12 residues. Per the germline V gene, CDR1 is SGHVS and CDR2 is FQNEAQ. V lost 10 bases to trimming and J lost 5 bases, with 14 bases between them. CDR3 in DNA: TGTGCCACCAGTATGGGTCAGGAGACCCAGTACTTC. It yields the protein CATSMGQETQYF.

The V and J genes are TRBV5-8 and TRBJ2-7; 9 positions agree with TRBD1. Germline V lookup: CDR1 SGHTS, CDR2 YDEGEE. The CDR3 is made up of 15 amino acids. With V trimmed by 3 bases and J by 0 bases, 4 bases remained unmatched. CDR3 residues: CASSWGQGYSYEQYF. CDR3 DNA sequence: TGTGCCAGCAGCTGGGGACAGGGATACTCCTACGAGCAGTACTTC.

This clone came up a few times. This chain joins TRBV18 and TRBJ1-4; the D gene is possibly TRBD1 (5 bases). The CDR3 is 16 amino acids. CDR1 and CDR2 (germline): KGHSH, LQKENI. Deletions cut 3 bases from V and 8 bases from J, with 19 bases between. As DNA, the CDR3 is TGTGCCAGCTCACCCCTCGTTGGCAGGGAGGGCGAAAAACTGTTTTTT. It specifies CASSPLVGREGEKLFF. Drawing the rest from reference TRBV18 and TRBJ1-4, the complete variable domain is NAGVMQNPRHLVRRRGQEARLRCSPMKGHSHVYWYRQLPEEGLKFMVYLQKENIIDESGMPKERFSAEFPKEGPSILRIQQVVRGDSAAYFCASSPLVGREGEKLFFGSGTQLSVL.

This chain uses TRBV7-9 with TRBJ2-2; 7 nucleotides line up with TRBD1. The CDR3 consists of 14 residues. After removal of 4 bases from V and 5 bases from J, the junction contained 4 bases not matched to a gene. Germline V CDR1 and CDR2: SEHNR, FQNEAQ (reference sequence). CDR3 sequence: CASSWAGGTGELFF. The CDR3, as DNA: TGTGCCAGCAGCTGGGCAGGGGGAACCGGGGAGCTGTTTTTT.

The table lists this clone with a count of one. This sequence joins TRBV15 and TRBJ2-1; the D gene is possibly TRBD1 (6 bases). The CDR3 contains 17 residues. Trimming stripped 0 bases from V and 5 bases from J, with 17 bases between. Per germline, CDR1 LNHNV and CDR2 YYDKDF (reference sequence). This CDR3 reads CATSRDLFQGTDNEQFF. DNA for the CDR3: TGTGCCACCAGCAGAGATCTATTCCAGGGGACGGACAATGAGCAGTTCTTC.